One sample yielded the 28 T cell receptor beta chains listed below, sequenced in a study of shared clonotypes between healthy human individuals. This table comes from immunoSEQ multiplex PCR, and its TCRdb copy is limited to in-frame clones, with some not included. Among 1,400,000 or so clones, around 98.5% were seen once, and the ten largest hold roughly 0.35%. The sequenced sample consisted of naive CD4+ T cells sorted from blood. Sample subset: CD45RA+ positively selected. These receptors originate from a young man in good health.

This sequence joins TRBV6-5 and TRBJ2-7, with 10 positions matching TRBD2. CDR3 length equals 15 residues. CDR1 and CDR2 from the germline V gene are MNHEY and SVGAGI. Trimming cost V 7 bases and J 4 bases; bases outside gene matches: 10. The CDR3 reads CASTSLGLALYEQYF. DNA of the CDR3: TGTGCCAGCACATCTCTGGGACTAGCGTTGTACGAGCAGTACTTC.

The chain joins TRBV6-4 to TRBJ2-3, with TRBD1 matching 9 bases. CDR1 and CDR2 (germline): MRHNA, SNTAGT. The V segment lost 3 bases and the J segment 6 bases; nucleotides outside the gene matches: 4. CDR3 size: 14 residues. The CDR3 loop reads CASSEQGARDTQYF. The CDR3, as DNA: TGTGCCAGCAGTGAACAGGGGGCACGGGATACGCAGTATTTT.

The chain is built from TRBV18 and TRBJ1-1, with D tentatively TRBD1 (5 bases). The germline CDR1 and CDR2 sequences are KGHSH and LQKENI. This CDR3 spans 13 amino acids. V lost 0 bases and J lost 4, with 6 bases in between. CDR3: CASSPPDITEAFF. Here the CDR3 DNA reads TGTGCCAGCTCACCACCGGACATCACTGAAGCTTTCTTT.

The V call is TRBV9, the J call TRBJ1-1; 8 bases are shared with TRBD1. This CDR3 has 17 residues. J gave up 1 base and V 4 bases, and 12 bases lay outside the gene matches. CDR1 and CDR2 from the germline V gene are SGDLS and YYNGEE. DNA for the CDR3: TGTGCCAGCAGCTCTGCAGGGGGCGTAATCCCGAACACTGAAGCTTTCTTT. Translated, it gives CASSSAGGVIPNTEAFF.

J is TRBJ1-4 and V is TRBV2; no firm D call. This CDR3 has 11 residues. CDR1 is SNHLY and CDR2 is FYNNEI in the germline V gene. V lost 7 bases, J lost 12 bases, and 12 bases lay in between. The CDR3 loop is CASKRSGELFF. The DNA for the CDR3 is TGTGCCAGCAAAAGGTCCGGGGAACTGTTTTTT. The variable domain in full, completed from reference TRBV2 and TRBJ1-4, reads EPEVTQTPSHQVTQMGQEVILRCVPISNHLYFYWYRQILGQKVEFLVSFYNNEISEKSEIFDDQFSVERPDGSNFTLKIRSTKLEDSAMYFCASKRSGELFFGSGTQLSVL.

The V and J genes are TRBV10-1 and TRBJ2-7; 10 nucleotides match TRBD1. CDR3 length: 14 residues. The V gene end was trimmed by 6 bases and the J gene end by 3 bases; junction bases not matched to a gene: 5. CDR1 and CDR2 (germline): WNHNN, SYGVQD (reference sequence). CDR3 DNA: TGCGCCAGCAGCGGGGGACAGGGGATCTACGAGCAGTACTTC. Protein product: CASSGGQGIYEQYF.

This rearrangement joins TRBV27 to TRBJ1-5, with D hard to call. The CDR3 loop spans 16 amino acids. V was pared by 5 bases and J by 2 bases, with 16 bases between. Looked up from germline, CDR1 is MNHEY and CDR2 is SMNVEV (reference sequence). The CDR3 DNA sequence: TGTGCCAGCAGTCAAATGTCATCAGGCGGCAATCAGCCCCAGCATTTT. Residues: CASSQMSSGGNQPQHF.

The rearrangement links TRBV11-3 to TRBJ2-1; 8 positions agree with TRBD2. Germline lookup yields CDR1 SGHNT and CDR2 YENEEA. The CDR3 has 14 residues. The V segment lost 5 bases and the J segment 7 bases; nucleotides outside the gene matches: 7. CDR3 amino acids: CASSPPGGRNEQFF. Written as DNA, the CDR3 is TGTGCCAGCAGCCCTCCGGGCGGGAGGAATGAGCAGTTCTTC.

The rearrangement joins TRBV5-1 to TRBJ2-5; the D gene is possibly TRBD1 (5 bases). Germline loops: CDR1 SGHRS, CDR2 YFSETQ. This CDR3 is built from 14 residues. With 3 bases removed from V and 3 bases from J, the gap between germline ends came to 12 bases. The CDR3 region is CASSSGIPKETQYF. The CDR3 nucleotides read TGCGCCAGCAGCTCAGGGATTCCAAAAGAGACCCAGTACTTC.

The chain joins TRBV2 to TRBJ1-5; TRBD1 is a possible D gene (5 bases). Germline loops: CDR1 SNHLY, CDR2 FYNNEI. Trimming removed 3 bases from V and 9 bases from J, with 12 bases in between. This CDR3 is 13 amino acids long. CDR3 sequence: CASSEVHGGPQHF. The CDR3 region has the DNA TGTGCCAGCAGTGAGGTACACGGGGGGCCCCAGCATTTT. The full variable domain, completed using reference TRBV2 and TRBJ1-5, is EPEVTQTPSHQVTQMGQEVILRCVPISNHLYFYWYRQILGQKVEFLVSFYNNEISEKSEIFDDQFSVERPDGSNFTLKIRSTKLEDSAMYFCASSEVHGGPQHFGDGTRLSIL.

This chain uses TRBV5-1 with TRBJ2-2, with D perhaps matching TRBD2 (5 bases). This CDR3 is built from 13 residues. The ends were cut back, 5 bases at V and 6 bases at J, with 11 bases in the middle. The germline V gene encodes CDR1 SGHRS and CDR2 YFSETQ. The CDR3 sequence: CASRDVEAGELFF. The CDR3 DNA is TGCGCCAGCAGAGACGTGGAGGCCGGGGAGCTGTTTTTT. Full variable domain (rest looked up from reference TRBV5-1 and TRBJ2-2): KAGVTQTPRYLIKTRGQQVTLSCSPISGHRSVSWYQQTPGQGLQFLFEYFSETQRNKGNFPGRFSGRQFSNSRSEMNVSTLELGDSALYLCASRDVEAGELFFGEGSRLTVL.

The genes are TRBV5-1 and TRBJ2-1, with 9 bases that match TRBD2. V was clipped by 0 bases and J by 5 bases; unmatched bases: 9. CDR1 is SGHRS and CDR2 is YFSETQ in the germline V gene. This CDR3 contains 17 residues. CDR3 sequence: CASSLAGVAGANNEQFF. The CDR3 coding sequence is TGCGCCAGCAGCTTGGCCGGGGTAGCGGGGGCAAACAATGAGCAGTTCTTC.

The CDR3 loop is CASSLAPRNEQYF. The CDR3 DNA sequence: TGTGCCAGCAGCTTAGCACCTCGGAACGAGCAGTACTTC. This chain uses TRBV7-2 with TRBJ2-7; D uncertain. The V gene's germline CDR1 is SGHTA and CDR2 FQGNSA. V shed 0 bases and J shed 5 bases, with 8 bases lying between them. The CDR3 sequence is 13 residues long.

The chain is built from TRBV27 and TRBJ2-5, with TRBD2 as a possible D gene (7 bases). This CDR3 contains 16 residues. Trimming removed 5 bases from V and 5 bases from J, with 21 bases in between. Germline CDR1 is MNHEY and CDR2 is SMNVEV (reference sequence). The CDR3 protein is CASSGSGAGARETQYF. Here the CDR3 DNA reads TGTGCCAGCAGTGGGAGTGGGGCGGGGGCTCGGGAGACCCAGTACTTC.

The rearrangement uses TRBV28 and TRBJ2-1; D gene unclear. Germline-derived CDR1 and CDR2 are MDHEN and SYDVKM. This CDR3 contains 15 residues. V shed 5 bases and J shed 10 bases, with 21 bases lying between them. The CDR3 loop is CASSPPAPPRLEQFF. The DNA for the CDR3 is TGTGCCAGCAGTCCCCCTGCTCCGCCTAGGCTAGAGCAGTTCTTC.

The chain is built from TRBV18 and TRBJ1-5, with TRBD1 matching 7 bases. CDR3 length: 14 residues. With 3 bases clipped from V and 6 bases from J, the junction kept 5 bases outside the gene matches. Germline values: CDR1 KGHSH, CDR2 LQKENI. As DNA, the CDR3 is TGTGCCAGCTCACCTACAGGGGCCGCTCAGCCCCAGCATTTT. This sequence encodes CASSPTGAAQPQHF.

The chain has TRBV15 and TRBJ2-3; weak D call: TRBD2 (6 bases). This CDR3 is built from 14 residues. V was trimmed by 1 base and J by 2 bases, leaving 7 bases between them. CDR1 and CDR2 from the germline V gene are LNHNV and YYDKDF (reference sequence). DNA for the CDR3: TGTGCCACCAGCAGAGTAGCGGCCACAGATACGCAGTATTTT. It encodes CATSRVAATDTQYF.

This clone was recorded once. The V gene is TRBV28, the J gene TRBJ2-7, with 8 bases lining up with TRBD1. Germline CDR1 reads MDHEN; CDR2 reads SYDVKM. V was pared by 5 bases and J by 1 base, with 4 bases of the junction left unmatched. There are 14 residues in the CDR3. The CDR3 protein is CASSPGGISYEQYF. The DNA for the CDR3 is TGTGCCAGCAGTCCAGGGGGCATTTCCTACGAGCAGTACTTC.

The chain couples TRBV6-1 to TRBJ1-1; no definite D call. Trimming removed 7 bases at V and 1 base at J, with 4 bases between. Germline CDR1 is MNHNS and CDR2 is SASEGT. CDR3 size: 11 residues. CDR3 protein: CASKQNTEAFF. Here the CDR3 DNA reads TGTGCCAGCAAGCAGAACACTGAAGCTTTCTTT.

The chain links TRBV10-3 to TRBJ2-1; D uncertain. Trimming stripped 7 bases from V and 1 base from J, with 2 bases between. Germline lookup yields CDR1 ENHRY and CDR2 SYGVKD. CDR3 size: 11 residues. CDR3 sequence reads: CAITSYNEQFF. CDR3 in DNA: TGTGCCATCACGTCCTACAATGAGCAGTTCTTC.

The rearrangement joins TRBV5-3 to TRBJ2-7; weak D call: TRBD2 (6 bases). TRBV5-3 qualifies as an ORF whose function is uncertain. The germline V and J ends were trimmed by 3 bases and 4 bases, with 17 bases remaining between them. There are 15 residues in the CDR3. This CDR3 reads CARSSRFKRGYEQYF. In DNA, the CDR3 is TGTGCCAGAAGCTCCCGGTTTAAACGGGGGTACGAGCAGTACTTC.

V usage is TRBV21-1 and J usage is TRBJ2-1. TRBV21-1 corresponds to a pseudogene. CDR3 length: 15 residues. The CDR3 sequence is CASSSSGRDTTEQFF. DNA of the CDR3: TGTGCCAGCAGTTCTAGTGGGCGGGACACCACGGAGCAGTTCTTC.

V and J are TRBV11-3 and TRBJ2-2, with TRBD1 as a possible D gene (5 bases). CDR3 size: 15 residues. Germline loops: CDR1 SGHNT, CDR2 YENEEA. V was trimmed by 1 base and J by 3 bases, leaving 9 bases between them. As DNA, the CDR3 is TGTGCCAGCAGCTTAGCCGCAGGGCACACCGGGGAGCTGTTTTTT. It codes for CASSLAAGHTGELFF.

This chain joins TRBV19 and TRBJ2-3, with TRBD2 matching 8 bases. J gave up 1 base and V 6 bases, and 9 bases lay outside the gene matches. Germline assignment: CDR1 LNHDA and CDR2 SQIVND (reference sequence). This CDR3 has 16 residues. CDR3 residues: CASSSHRTSRTDTQYF. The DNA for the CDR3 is TGTGCCAGTAGCTCTCATAGGACTAGCCGCACAGATACGCAGTATTTT.

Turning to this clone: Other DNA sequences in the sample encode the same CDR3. CDR3: CASSVRASGANVLTF. The DNA for the CDR3 is TGTGCCAGCAGCGTACGGGCCTCTGGGGCCAACGTCCTGACTTTC. V and J are TRBV9 and TRBJ2-6; no reliable D call. Germline lookup yields CDR1 SGDLS and CDR2 YYNGEE. This CDR3 contains 15 residues. Trimming removed 1 base at V and 0 bases at J, with 5 bases between. The variable domain in full, completed from reference TRBV9 and TRBJ2-6, reads DSGVTQTPKHLITATGQRVTLRCSPRSGDLSVYWYQQSLDQGLQFLIQYYNGEERAKGNILERFSAQQFPDLHSELNLSSLELGDSALYFCASSVRASGANVLTFGAGSRLTVL.

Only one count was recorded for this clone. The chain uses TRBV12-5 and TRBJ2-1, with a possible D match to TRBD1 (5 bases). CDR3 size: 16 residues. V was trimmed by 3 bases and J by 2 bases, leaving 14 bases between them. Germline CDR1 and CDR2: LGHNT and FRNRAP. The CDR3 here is CASGLMSGPAYNEQFF. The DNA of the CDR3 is TGTGCTAGTGGTTTAATGTCAGGGCCCGCCTACAATGAGCAGTTCTTC.

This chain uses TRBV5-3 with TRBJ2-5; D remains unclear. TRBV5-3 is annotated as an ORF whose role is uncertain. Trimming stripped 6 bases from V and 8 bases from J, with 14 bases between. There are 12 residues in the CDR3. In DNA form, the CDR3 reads TGTGCCAGAATTGCGGAAGAGATAACCCAGTACTTC. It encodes CARIAEEITQYF.

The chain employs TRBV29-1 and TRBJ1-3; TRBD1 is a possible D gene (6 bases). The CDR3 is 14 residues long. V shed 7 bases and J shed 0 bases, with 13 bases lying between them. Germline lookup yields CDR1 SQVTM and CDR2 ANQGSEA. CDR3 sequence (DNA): TGCAGCGCAGCCCAACAGGGCTCTGGAAACACCATATATTTT. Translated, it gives CSAAQQGSGNTIYF.